Presented here are 25 T cell receptor beta chains from one specimen sequenced in a study of regulatory T cells in long-lasting Graves disease. Time point in this sample: persistent/refractory GD, antithyroid drugs over 5 years with positive TRAb. RNA from PBMCs was the source of the TCR library. Construction of the TCR beta libraries employed iRepertoire HTBI primers in conjunction with Arm-PCR of CDR3 regions. TCRdb processed the multiplex PCR reads anew with MiXCR; each CDR3 protein has one entry. The profile shows 350,000 to 450,000 distinct CDR3 sequences, roughly 20% of them singletons. Material: peripheral blood mononuclear cells (PBMCs), obtained when the disease was refractory, from a patient treated with antithyroid drugs. These receptors were obtained from a female donor with Graves disease.

This clonotype was counted ten times or more. This chain connects TRBV29-1 to TRBJ1-1, with a weak D call TRBD1 (6 bases). The germline CDR1 and CDR2 sequences are SQVTM and ANQGSEA. Between the trimmed V and J ends, which lost 5 bases and 0 bases, there was a span of 10 bases. The CDR3 is 13 residues long. The CDR3 DNA follows: TGCAGCGTTCTGACAGGCTTGAACACTGAAGCTTTCTTT. Protein: CSVLTGLNTEAFF.

This clonotype has at least ten counts. The V call is TRBV28, the J call TRBJ1-5; a possible D gene is TRBD1 (6 bases). Germline assignment: CDR1 MDHEN and CDR2 SYDVKM. The V gene lost 6 bases and the J gene lost 9 bases, with 18 bases spanning the gap. CDR3 length equals 14 residues. The CDR3 nucleotides read TGTGCCAGCAGACGCATTCAGGGGAGAGGGCCCCAGCATTTT. Translated, it gives CASRRIQGRGPQHF.

This sequence joins TRBV20-1 and TRBJ2-5; 7 nucleotides agree with TRBD2. This CDR3 has 14 amino acids. V was pared by 3 bases and J by 4 bases, with 8 bases of the junction left unmatched. Germline CDR1 DFQATT, CDR2 SNEGSKA (reference sequence). In DNA, the CDR3 is TGCAGTGCTAGCGTAAGGGAGGGGCGAGAGACCCAGTACTTC. Encoded protein: CSASVREGRETQYF.

In this sample, this clonotype turned up many times. The chain carries TRBV12-3 or TRBV12-4 and TRBJ1-2; D perhaps matches TRBD1 (6 bases). V lost 5 bases and J 6 bases, leaving 28 bases between the germline ends. CDR3 length: 18 residues. This CDR3 reads CASSPDGGAQLETNGYTF. The CDR3 coding sequence is TGTGCCAGCAGTCCTGACGGGGGGGCCCAACTAGAAACAAATGGCTACACCTTC.

On this clonotype: An end of the junction does not agree with germline; a read error may underlie this. V gene TRBV20-1 combines with J gene TRBJ2-1; 11 nucleotides agree with TRBD2. This CDR3 region has 16 residues. CDR1 DFQATT and CDR2 SNEGSKA come from the germline V gene (reference sequence). DNA for the CDR3: TGCAGTGCTGGAGATCGACTAGCGGGATCCTACAATGAGCAGTTCTTC. Residues: CSAGDRLAGSYNEQFF.

This clonotype occurred many times. V is TRBV12-3 or TRBV12-4 and J is TRBJ2-3; perhaps TRBD1 as D (5 bases). Trimming shortened V by 3 bases and J by 1 base, and 11 bases separated the two germline ends. The CDR3 is 15 residues long. CDR3 loop: CASSLGDSRTDTQYF. CDR3 DNA sequence: TGTGCCAGCAGTTTGGGCGACAGCCGCACAGATACGCAGTATTTT.

The genes are TRBV6-1 and TRBJ2-4, with TRBD1 identical over 12 bases. V shed 6 bases and J 8 bases; nucleotides not matched to a gene: 8. This CDR3 has 15 amino acids. Germline lookup yields CDR1 MNHNS and CDR2 SASEGT. CDR3 residues: CASRGTGGVTDIQYF. Here the CDR3 DNA reads TGTGCCAGCAGGGGGACAGGGGGCGTCACGGACATTCAGTACTTC.

This clonotype occurred a few times. A read error may produce the germline difference seen at one junction end. The chain has TRBV28 and TRBJ1-4; the match to TRBD1 covers 9 bases. This CDR3 is built from 16 residues. The V gene's germline CDR1 is MDHEN and CDR2 SYDVKM. The CDR3 nucleotides are TGTGCCAGCAGTACTCGCACAGGGGGCCGTAATGAAGAACTGTTTTTT. It codes for CASSTRTGGRNEELFF.

This clonotype has a count of ten or more. V is TRBV6-1 and J is TRBJ2-7, with 9 bases matching TRBD2. Germline loops: CDR1 MNHNS, CDR2 SASEGT. The CDR3 spans 18 residues. The J segment lost 5 bases and the V segment lost 3 bases, leaving 17 bases of the junction unmatched. CDR3 sequence reads: CASSDGLATWGPNNEQYF. CDR3 DNA: TGTGCCAGCAGTGACGGACTAGCGACATGGGGGCCTAACAACGAGCAGTACTTC.

This clonotype has at least ten counts. The chain's CDR3 is CASSLGTEQYF. The DNA for the CDR3 is TGTGCCAGCAGTTTGGGGACCGAGCAGTACTTC. The gene calls are TRBV12-3 or TRBV12-4 and TRBJ2-7, with D possibly being TRBD1 or TRBD2 (5 bases each). This CDR3 spans 11 amino acids. V was trimmed by 3 bases and J by 6 bases, leaving 6 bases between them.

The chain recombines TRBV6-5 with TRBJ2-2; D may be TRBD1 or TRBD2 (6 bases each). The V gene lost 1 base and the J gene lost 1 base, with 19 bases spanning the gap. The CDR3 loop spans 19 amino acids. The germline V gene encodes CDR1 MNHEY and CDR2 SVGAGI. The CDR3 bases are TGTGCCAGCAGTTACTTTGGACAGCACCGACTAGAGAACACCGGGGAGCTGTTTTTT. This sequence encodes CASSYFGQHRLENTGELFF.

A few counts support this clonotype. This rearrangement joins TRBV6-5 to TRBJ2-2; TRBD2 might be the D (6 bases). V was trimmed by 4 bases and J by 0 bases, leaving 15 bases between them. The CDR3 is made up of 17 amino acids. The germline V gene encodes CDR1 MNHEY and CDR2 SVGAGI. This CDR3 is CASSLAAPPTNTGELFF. As DNA, the CDR3 is TGTGCCAGCAGTTTAGCGGCTCCGCCCACGAACACCGGGGAGCTGTTTTTT.

In its sample, this clonotype was seen many times. The chain combines TRBV14 with TRBJ2-7, with D uncertain. The CDR3 spans 13 residues. The V gene lost 0 bases and the J gene lost 4 bases, with 7 bases spanning the gap. The V gene's germline CDR1 is SGHDN and CDR2 FVKESK. CDR3 protein: CASSQDLAYEQYF. The DNA for the CDR3 is TGTGCCAGCAGCCAAGATTTAGCATACGAGCAGTACTTC.

This clonotype has a handful of counts. The chain couples TRBV15 to TRBJ1-3; D gene uncertain. This CDR3 region has 18 residues. The germline V gene encodes CDR1 LNHNV and CDR2 YYDKDF (reference sequence). Trimming removed 0 bases at V and 1 base at J, with 16 bases between. The CDR3 region is CATSRDPLGMVSGNTIYF. CDR3 DNA sequence: TGTGCCACCAGCAGAGATCCGCTCGGCATGGTTTCTGGAAACACCATATATTTT. The whole variable domain, filled in from reference TRBV15 and TRBJ1-3, reads DAMVIQNPRYQVTQFGKPVTLSCSQTLNHNVMYWYQQKSSQAPKLLFHYYDKDFNNEADTPDNFQSRRPNTSFCFLDIRSPGLGDTAMYLCATSRDPLGMVSGNTIYFGEGSWLTVV.

This clonotype appeared a few times. V usage is TRBV28 and J usage is TRBJ1-3, with D maybe TRBD1 (5 bases). With 2 bases removed from V and 0 bases from J, the gap between germline ends came to 11 bases. Germline values: CDR1 MDHEN, CDR2 SYDVKM. The CDR3 is 16 residues long. This CDR3 reads CASSLPGLSSGNTIYF. CDR3 DNA sequence: TGTGCCAGCAGTTTACCAGGGCTCAGCTCTGGAAACACCATATATTTT.

The V gene is TRBV7-8, the J gene TRBJ2-7, with D tentatively TRBD2 (5 bases). This CDR3 contains 16 residues. Germline loops: CDR1 SGHVS, CDR2 FQNEAQ. Trimming cost V 1 base and J 2 bases, with 15 bases left between them. For the CDR3, the DNA is TGTGCCAGCAGCTTAGGGCCGACAAACGGGGCCTACGAGCAGTACTTC. Translating gives CASSLGPTNGAYEQYF.

This clonotype came up many times. V gene TRBV20-1 combines with J gene TRBJ2-5; D gene unclear. There are 14 residues in the CDR3. Trimming cost V 8 bases and J 2 bases, with 18 bases left between them. The V gene's germline CDR1 is DFQATT and CDR2 SNEGSKA (reference sequence). Written as DNA, the CDR3 is TGCAGTACCAGCTATATCCCAGAACAAGAGACCCAGTACTTC. Encoded protein: CSTSYIPEQETQYF.

Ten or more counts support this clonotype. The J gene is TRBJ2-7, the V gene TRBV7-9; D remains unclear. Trimming left V 5 bases short and J 6 bases short, with 5 bases between. The CDR3 totals 10 residues. Germline lookup yields CDR1 SEHNR and CDR2 FQNEAQ (reference sequence). CDR3 in DNA: TGTGCCAGCAGCGATAGCGAGCAGTACTTC. Translation: CASSDSEQYF.

In its sample, this clonotype was seen many times. This rearrangement joins TRBV2 to TRBJ1-5; no clear D. Germline-derived CDR1 and CDR2 are SNHLY and FYNNEI. V lost 4 bases, J lost 6 bases, and 10 bases lay in between. The CDR3 runs to 13 residues. CDR3 region: CASSAREIQPQHF. As DNA, the CDR3 is TGTGCCAGCAGTGCAAGGGAGATTCAGCCCCAGCATTTT. Looking up the rest from reference TRBV2 and TRBJ1-5 gives the full variable domain: EPEVTQTPSHQVTQMGQEVILRCVPISNHLYFYWYRQILGQKVEFLVSFYNNEISEKSEIFDDQFSVERPDGSNFTLKIRSTKLEDSAMYFCASSAREIQPQHFGDGTRLSIL.

This clonotype was recorded at least ten times. This chain links TRBV7-3 with TRBJ2-7, with a tentative D call TRBD1 (6 bases). Trimming took off 4 bases at V and 6 bases at J, with 16 bases between the two ends. Germline lookup yields CDR1 SGHTA and CDR2 FQGTGA. The CDR3 is 14 residues long. CDR3 sequence: CASSSAAGAGEQYF. The CDR3 DNA reads as TGTGCCAGCAGCTCAGCTGCAGGGGCGGGCGAGCAGTACTTC.

This clonotype has a handful of counts. The chain is built from TRBV27 and TRBJ1-2; D possibly corresponds to TRBD1 (5 bases). Germline values: CDR1 MNHEY, CDR2 SMNVEV (reference sequence). The germline V and J ends were trimmed by 5 bases and 6 bases, with 10 bases remaining between them. There are 12 residues in the CDR3. The CDR3 DNA is TGTGCCAGCAGTAACACAGGAAATGGCTACACCTTC. It specifies CASSNTGNGYTF.

This clonotype was seen at least ten times. The chain joins TRBV28 to TRBJ1-1; TRBD1 aligns across 9 bases. CDR1 MDHEN and CDR2 SYDVKM come from the germline V gene. This CDR3 has 15 amino acids. With V trimmed by 5 bases and J by 7 bases, 11 bases remained unmatched. CDR3 coding DNA: TGTGCCAGCAGTACCTACCGGGACAGGGTAAATGAAGCTTTCTTT. Its translation is CASSTYRDRVNEAFF.

The rearrangement uses TRBV19 and TRBJ1-5; possible D gene TRBD1, 5 bases. With 0 bases removed from V and 2 bases from J, the gap between germline ends came to 8 bases. This CDR3 has 15 amino acids. CDR1 is LNHDA, CDR2 SQIVND, per germline (reference sequence). CDR3 nucleotides: TGTGCCAGTAGTATAGATCGGGGGGGCAATCAGCCCCAGCATTTT. It yields the protein CASSIDRGGNQPQHF.

Only a few counts were recorded for this clonotype. The chain couples TRBV30 to TRBJ1-1; no clear D. Between the trimmed V and J ends, which lost 4 bases and 10 bases, there was a span of 16 bases. Germline V gene lookup returns CDR1 GTSNPN and CDR2 SVGIG (reference sequence). The CDR3 is 12 residues long. Here the CDR3 reads CAWMDQFLGAFF. CDR3 bases: TGTGCCTGGATGGACCAATTTCTAGGAGCTTTCTTT.

This clonotype was seen more than once but under ten times. The chain joins TRBV6-1 to TRBJ1-3; 8 nucleotides agree with TRBD1. CDR3 length equals 15 residues. Per the germline V gene, CDR1 is MNHNS and CDR2 is SASEGT. J gave up 0 bases and V 6 bases, and 4 bases lay outside the gene matches. The CDR3 DNA reads TGTGCCAGCAGGGGGGACAGGTACTCTGGAAACACCATATATTTT. Translating gives CASRGDRYSGNTIYF.